This TCR beta chain was recovered during a study of beta chain features in type 1 diabetes. This clone was seen a handful of times. The CDR3 is 15 amino acids. Germline V gene data show CDR1 as MDHEN and CDR2 as SYDVKM. With V trimmed by 4 bases and J by 7 bases, 9 bases remained unmatched. Since all of the isolated RNA was reverse transcribed, expressed TCRB transcripts were what got sequenced. Clones were sequenced by immunoSEQ multiplex PCR, and TCRdb holds only the in-frame ones, with some missing. The sample contains about 160,000 clones, approximately 9% of which appear only once. Averaging roughly 110 mL, one heparinised blood draw was given by each donor. Sorted CD4+ subsets: naive, central memory, regulatory, stem cell-like memory (CD45RO/CCR7/CD25/CD127/CD95/CD27 panel).

Sequenced: central memory CD4+ T cells from blood. This chain connects TRBV28 to TRBJ2-1, with 8 bases identical to TRBD2. This receptor was obtained from a woman in her late teens or twenties in good health. The CDR3 DNA is TGTGCCAGCAGTTCCGGGACTAGTTGGGGTAATGAGCAGTTCTTC. Amino acid sequence: CASSSGTSWGNEQFF.